This passage covers 4 T cell receptor beta chains from one sample sequenced in a study of read filtering for tumor transcriptome and immune sequencing. This library used roughly 430 ng RNA and molecular barcoded adaptors spanning alpha/delta and beta/gamma chains. TCRdb used MiXCR to reprocess the reads, holding one entry per CDR3 protein. Of around 130,000 distinct CDR3 sequences in the sample, roughly 13% were seen once. Sequencing was carried out using a population of CD138-negative cells sorted from bone marrow. These TCRs come from a donor at least 40 years old with multiple myeloma.

In its sample, this clonotype was seen many times. The genes are TRBV12-3 or TRBV12-4 and TRBJ1-1; D not certain. The germline V and J ends were trimmed by 3 bases and 2 bases, with 4 bases remaining between them. The CDR3 runs 12 residues. The CDR3 region has the DNA TGTGCCAGCAGTTTGGTAAACACTGAAGCTTTCTTT. Its protein product is CASSLVNTEAFF.

V and J are TRBV5-1 and TRBJ1-1; 7 bases align to TRBD1. The length of the CDR3 is 16 residues. Germline CDR1 and CDR2: SGHRS and YFSETQ. Trimming at V came to 4 bases and at J to 10 bases, leaving 19 bases not matched to a gene. The DNA of the CDR3 is TGCGCCAGCAGCACTCGACAGGGAGGCAACACTGATGGAGCTTTCTTT. This codes for CASSTRQGGNTDGAFF.

This clonotype was counted at least ten times. This chain uses TRBV6-2 or TRBV6-3 with TRBJ2-1; 9 positions match TRBD2. Losses at the gene ends were 0 bases for V and 1 base for J; bases not matched to a gene: 10. CDR3 length: 19 amino acids. Germline CDR1 is MNHEY and CDR2 is SVGEGT. The CDR3 loop reads CASSYSITGAGGSYNEQFF. The CDR3 DNA reads TGTGCCAGCAGTTACTCGATTACTGGTGCGGGAGGGTCCTACAATGAGCAGTTCTTC.

This clonotype was counted ten times or more. The rearrangement joins TRBV19 to TRBJ2-1; 15 bases are shared with TRBD2. Germline values: CDR1 LNHDA, CDR2 SQIVND (reference sequence). CDR3 size: 17 residues. The V gene end was trimmed by 5 bases and the J gene end by 7 bases; junction bases not matched to a gene: 9. The CDR3 nucleotides read TGTGCCAGTAGTGCGTCCGGGACTAGCGGGAGGAGGAATGAGCAGTTCTTC. Protein product: CASSASGTSGRRNEQFF.